Below are 25 T cell receptor beta chains sequenced from a single sample in a study of OX40 agonist ivuxolimab in advanced cancers. The receptor library was made with the immunoSEQ multiplex PCR assay. What TCRdb holds here is the immuneACCESS table cut down to in-frame rearrangements. Part of the clones is not present; checked against another copy, under half of the missing clones reflect an unresolved V gene, and the others are unexplained. The sample profile shows about 64,000 clones; around four fifths of them were found once. Of the sample, approximately 2% falls within the top ten clones. The material sequenced was CD4+ or CD8+ T cells sorted from blood, taken in a trial of the OX40 agonist ivuxolimab. Source of these receptors: an adult with an advanced solid tumor such as melanoma, head and neck, liver or kidney cancer.

The V gene is TRBV23-1, the J gene TRBJ2-5; D gene unclear. TRBV23-1 is flagged as an ORF with uncertain function. With 2 bases removed from V and 6 bases from J, the gap between germline ends came to 16 bases. CDR3 length equals 15 residues. CDR3 sequence reads: CASSQTPPLQQTQYF. CDR3 in DNA: TGCGCCAGCAGTCAAACACCTCCCCTTCAACAGACCCAGTACTTC.

This clone was seen once. The rearrangement joins TRBV6-1 to TRBJ2-3, with 8 bases matching TRBD2. The V segment lost 6 bases and the J segment 4 bases; nucleotides outside the gene matches: 6. CDR3 length equals 14 residues. Germline CDR1 is MNHNS and CDR2 is SASEGT. The CDR3 sequence: CASSAAGGSDTQYF. The CDR3, as DNA: TGTGCCAGCAGCGCCGCGGGAGGCTCAGATACGCAGTATTTT.

In DNA form, the CDR3 reads TGCGCCAGCAGTCAACAACTTGGGACTAGTAGCACAGATACGCAGTATTTT. It encodes CASSQQLGTSSTDTQYF. V is TRBV4-1 and J is TRBJ2-3, with 8 positions matching TRBD2. V lost 6 bases to trimming and J lost 0 bases; unmatched junction nucleotides: 11. This CDR3 spans 17 amino acids. Germline V gene sequence: CDR1 MGHRA, CDR2 YSYEKL.

The chain combines TRBV14 with TRBJ1-1, with TRBD1 identical over 8 bases. J lost 1 base, V lost 4 bases, and 5 bases had no gene match. CDR1 is SGHDN, CDR2 FVKESK, per germline. The CDR3 sequence is 15 residues long. The CDR3: CASSPRTGWNTEAFF. The CDR3 bases are TGTGCCAGCAGCCCGCGGACAGGGTGGAACACTGAAGCTTTCTTT.

The rearrangement uses TRBV5-1 and TRBJ1-1, with D maybe TRBD1 (5 bases). Germline CDR1 is SGHRS and CDR2 is YFSETQ. The CDR3 is 14 amino acids. Trimming took off 4 bases at V and 1 base at J, with 11 bases between the two ends. CDR3: CASSADSQNTEAFF. The CDR3, as DNA: TGCGCCAGCAGCGCCGACAGCCAGAACACTGAAGCTTTCTTT. The entire variable domain, with the rest obtained from reference TRBV5-1 and TRBJ1-1, is as follows: KAGVTQTPRYLIKTRGQQVTLSCSPISGHRSVSWYQQTPGQGLQFLFEYFSETQRNKGNFPGRFSGRQFSNSRSEMNVSTLELGDSALYLCASSADSQNTEAFFGQGTRLTVV.

The chain links TRBV6-5 to TRBJ2-2; 9 nucleotides match TRBD2. Per the germline V gene, CDR1 is MNHEY and CDR2 is SVGAGI. The CDR3 spans 14 residues. After removal of 5 bases from V and 4 bases from J, the junction contained 2 bases not matched to a gene. The DNA of the CDR3 is TGTGCCAGCAGTCAGACTAGCGGCACCGGGGAGCTGTTTTTT. Translation: CASSQTSGTGELFF.

This chain joins TRBV2 and TRBJ2-7, with D maybe TRBD1 (6 bases). The V gene lost 7 bases and the J gene lost 6 bases, with 19 bases spanning the gap. Looked up from germline, CDR1 is SNHLY and CDR2 is FYNNEI. The length of the CDR3 is 14 residues. The CDR3 is CASTEWDTLGEQYF. The DNA for the CDR3 is TGTGCCAGCACCGAGTGGGACACCTTGGGCGAGCAGTACTTC.

This chain links TRBV7-9 with TRBJ2-6, with D hard to call. In germline, CDR1 is SEHNR, CDR2 FQNEAQ (reference sequence). CDR3 length equals 16 residues. V was clipped by 8 bases and J by 0 bases, with 14 bases between them. The CDR3 sequence: CASPPALSSGANVLTF. The DNA for the CDR3 is TGTGCCAGCCCCCCCGCGCTCAGCTCTGGGGCCAACGTCCTGACTTTC.

This clone was recorded only once. The genes are TRBV7-9 and TRBJ2-7; D call uncertain. CDR1 is SEHNR, CDR2 FQNEAQ, per germline (reference sequence). The ends were cut back, 5 bases at V and 4 bases at J, with 3 bases in the middle. The CDR3 consists of 10 residues. For the CDR3, the DNA is TGTGCCAGCAGCCAATACGAGCAGTACTTC. Protein product: CASSQYEQYF.

The V gene is TRBV10-3, the J gene TRBJ2-4; perhaps TRBD1 as D (6 bases). CDR1 ENHRY and CDR2 SYGVKD come from the germline V gene. The CDR3 is made up of 13 amino acids. V shed 4 bases and J shed 8 bases, with 12 bases lying between them. The CDR3 spells CAISVGAGDIQYF. The CDR3 DNA reads TGTGCCATCAGTGTAGGGGCAGGGGACATTCAGTACTTC.

With respect to this clone: One junction end disagrees with the germline gene, perhaps due to a read error. The chain has TRBV7-3 and TRBJ2-1; 10 bases map to TRBD2. The length of the CDR3 is 17 residues. Germline V gene lookup returns CDR1 SGHTA and CDR2 FQGTGA. The CDR3 nucleotides are TGTGCCGGCAGCTTAACCAGACTAGCGGGTTCCTACAATGAGCAGTTCTTC. Translation gives CAGSLTRLAGSYNEQFF. Filled out from reference TRBV7-3 and TRBJ2-1, the complete variable domain reads GAGVSQTPSNKVTEKGKYVELRCDPISGHTALYWYRQSLGQGPEFLIYFQGTGAADDSGLPNDRFFAVRPEGSVSTLKIQRTERGDSAVYLCAGSLTRLAGSYNEQFFGPGTRLTVL.

This clone was seen a single time. J is TRBJ2-6 and V is TRBV10-3, with D possibly TRBD2 on 5 matching bases. The germline gives CDR1 ENHRY, CDR2 SYGVKD. Trimming removed 5 bases at V and 2 bases at J, with 13 bases between. This CDR3 is 16 amino acids long. CDR3 bases: TGTGCCATCAGTAACCCGGAGGTGACTGGGGCCAACGTCCTGACTTTC. Translated, it gives CAISNPEVTGANVLTF.

The rearrangement links TRBV10-3 to TRBJ1-1; D not certain. Trimming took off 4 bases at V and 1 base at J, with 10 bases between the two ends. The CDR3 extends over 14 amino acids. CDR1 and CDR2 from the germline V gene are ENHRY and SYGVKD. The CDR3 DNA reads TGTGCCATCAGTGTTGAAGGAGGGAACACTGAAGCTTTCTTT. Translating gives CAISVEGGNTEAFF.

The J gene is TRBJ2-3, the V gene TRBV6-4, with a possible D match to TRBD2 (6 bases). Germline V gives CDR1 MRHNA, CDR2 SNTAGT. The CDR3 has 13 residues. With 0 bases removed from V and 7 bases from J, the gap between germline ends came to 8 bases. CDR3 region: CASSDSGGYTQYF. In nucleotides, the CDR3 is TGTGCCAGCAGTGACTCTGGAGGGTATACGCAGTATTTT.

The chain carries TRBV19 and TRBJ2-1, with TRBD2 identical over 9 bases. The CDR3 extends over 14 amino acids. V shed 9 bases, J shed 6 bases, and the junction held 9 bases outside the gene matches. CDR1 is LNHDA and CDR2 is SQIVND in the germline V gene (reference sequence). CDR3 residues: CASQRTSVSNEQFF. In DNA form, the CDR3 reads TGTGCCAGCCAAAGGACTAGCGTGAGCAATGAGCAGTTCTTC.

This clone was found once. The V gene is TRBV11-3, the J gene TRBJ2-7, with 7 nucleotides matching TRBD1. This CDR3 has 15 amino acids. Per germline, CDR1 SGHNT and CDR2 YENEEA. Trimming cost V 1 base and J 4 bases; bases outside gene matches: 7. CDR3 loop: CASSLATGLAYEQYF. The CDR3 nucleotides read TGTGCCAGCAGCTTAGCGACAGGGTTAGCGTACGAGCAGTACTTC.

The chain has TRBV7-9 and TRBJ2-7; TRBD1 might be the D (6 bases). The CDR3 extends over 14 amino acids. Trimming removed 5 bases at V and 1 base at J, with 12 bases between. Germline assignment: CDR1 SEHNR and CDR2 FQNEAQ (reference sequence). The CDR3, as DNA: TGTGCCAGCAGCGGGGGCCCTCGTTCCTACGAGCAGTACTTC. This codes for CASSGGPRSYEQYF.

This clone has a handful of counts. The chain is built from TRBV29-1 and TRBJ1-5; a possible D gene is TRBD1 (6 bases). The CDR3 runs 12 residues. Looked up from germline, CDR1 is SQVTM and CDR2 is ANQGSEA. The V end lost 6 bases, the J end lost 4 bases, and 10 bases lay between the germline ends. In DNA form, the CDR3 reads TGCAGCGTAGGACAGATAAATCAGCCCCAGCATTTT. Translation gives CSVGQINQPQHF.

The chain carries TRBV30 and TRBJ2-2; TRBD2 might be the D (7 bases). Germline V gene data show CDR1 as GTSNPN and CDR2 as SVGIG (reference sequence). CDR3 length: 15 amino acids. V shed 0 bases and J shed 2 bases, with 10 bases lying between them. The CDR3 region is CAWSVGGGNTGELFF. CDR3 DNA: TGTGCCTGGAGTGTAGGGGGGGGTAACACCGGGGAGCTGTTTTTT.

The chain joins TRBV6-5 to TRBJ1-4; D call uncertain. Trimming removed 0 bases at V and 3 bases at J, with 8 bases between. CDR3 length equals 15 residues. Germline lookup yields CDR1 MNHEY and CDR2 SVGAGI. The chain's CDR3 is CASSYSGLSNEKLFF. The CDR3 nucleotides are TGTGCCAGCAGTTACTCAGGACTGTCTAATGAAAAACTGTTTTTT.

The chain is built from TRBV29-1 and TRBJ1-2, with D unclear. The CDR3 sequence is 12 residues long. Germline assignment: CDR1 SQVTM and CDR2 ANQGSEA. V lost 2 bases, J lost 3 bases, and 7 bases lay in between. CDR3: CSVEQTDYGYTF. Here the CDR3 DNA reads TGCAGCGTTGAACAGACGGACTATGGCTACACCTTC.

This clone has only a few counts. The chain carries TRBV29-1 and TRBJ1-3; D not certain. The CDR3 sequence is 13 residues long. With 4 bases removed from V and 1 base from J, the gap between germline ends came to 8 bases. CDR1 is SQVTM and CDR2 is ANQGSEA in the germline V gene. The CDR3 loop is CSVAVGSGNTIYF. The CDR3 DNA is TGCAGCGTTGCTGTCGGTTCTGGAAACACCATATATTTT.

The chain links TRBV5-1 to TRBJ2-7, with 11 nucleotides matching TRBD2. This CDR3 spans 16 amino acids. J gave up 7 bases and V 4 bases, and 13 bases lay outside the gene matches. CDR1 is SGHRS, CDR2 YFSETQ, per germline. CDR3 amino acids: CASSPTSGIAFGEQYF. In DNA form, the CDR3 reads TGCGCCAGCAGCCCGACTAGCGGGATTGCTTTTGGAGAGCAGTACTTC.

V is TRBV4-1 and J is TRBJ1-2, with unresolved D. Germline V gives CDR1 MGHRA, CDR2 YSYEKL. This CDR3 has 16 residues. V was shortened by 0 bases and J by 5 bases, with 16 bases between the two germline ends. The CDR3 loop reads CASSQERIISDYGYTF. The CDR3 DNA reads TGCGCCAGCAGCCAAGAGCGTATTATTAGTGATTATGGCTACACCTTC.

CDR3 amino acids: CASSIRDRVSGDTQYF. The CDR3 coding sequence is TGTGCCAGTAGTATCCGGGACAGGGTCTCGGGAGATACGCAGTATTTT. V and J are TRBV19 and TRBJ2-3; the match to TRBD1 covers 9 bases. The CDR3 contains 16 residues. The J segment lost 5 bases and the V segment lost 3 bases, leaving 9 bases of the junction unmatched. Germline loops: CDR1 LNHDA, CDR2 SQIVND (reference sequence).